Below are 31 T cell receptor beta chains sequenced from a single sample in a study of T cells in Graves' hyperthyroidism and ophthalmopathy. Researchers amplified the TCR beta CDR3 regions from RNA transcripts. HTBI primers drove first-round RT-PCR of the TCR CDR3. One entry per CDR3 protein results from TCRdb running MiXCR on the multiplex PCR reads. The data contain roughly 720,000 distinct CDR3 sequences, 15% to 20% of them seen just once; the ten biggest clones take up roughly a sixth. The sequenced sample was blood. The receptors were sampled from a man aged 50 or older with Graves' hyperthyroidism.

This clonotype came up many times. CDR3 in amino acids: CASSESSSGRDEQFF. The CDR3 coding sequence is TGCGCCAGCAGTGAGTCTTCTAGCGGGAGAGATGAGCAGTTCTTC. V usage is TRBV10-1 and J usage is TRBJ2-1, with 10 bases lining up with TRBD2. Germline V lookup: CDR1 WNHNN, CDR2 SYGVQD (reference sequence). CDR3 size: 15 residues. V dropped 0 bases and J dropped 8; count of bases not matched to a gene: 4.

The rearrangement uses TRBV20-1 and TRBJ2-3, with TRBD2 identical over 12 bases. Germline trimming cut 3 bases from V and 0 bases from J; bases unmatched to any gene: 4. Germline CDR1 DFQATT, CDR2 SNEGSKA (reference sequence). This CDR3 has 16 amino acids. The CDR3: CSARSGTSGSTDTQYF. CDR3 coding DNA: TGCAGTGCTAGGTCCGGGACTAGCGGGAGCACAGATACGCAGTATTTT.

A remark on this clonotype: With a far larger clone one base away, a read error is the likely cause. V and J are TRBV12-3 or TRBV12-4 and TRBJ2-2; D might be TRBD2 (5 bases). The CDR3 has 15 residues. V shed 3 bases and J shed 0 bases, with 8 bases lying between them. Written as DNA, the CDR3 is TGTGCCAGCAGTTTTTGGGGAGCGAACACCGGGGAGCTGTTTTTT. It translates to CASSFWGANTGELFF.

In its sample, this clonotype was seen many times. The chain has TRBV30 and TRBJ1-1; TRBD1 matches 11 bases. The CDR3 loop spans 15 amino acids. Trimming removed 4 bases from V and 6 bases from J; junction bases left unmatched: 10. Germline V lookup: CDR1 GTSNPN, CDR2 SVGIG (reference sequence). CDR3 region: CAWNPGQGGYAEAFF. The DNA for the CDR3 is TGTGCCTGGAATCCGGGACAGGGGGGATATGCTGAAGCTTTCTTT.

This clonotype was counted ten times or more. CDR3 amino acids: CASSKTGGGRGYEQYF. DNA for the CDR3: TGTGCCAGCAGTAAGACAGGGGGCGGGAGAGGTTACGAGCAGTACTTC. The V call is TRBV28, the J call TRBJ2-7, with 10 bases aligning to TRBD1. The CDR3 totals 16 residues. With 5 bases clipped from V and 4 bases from J, the junction kept 11 bases outside the gene matches. The V gene's germline CDR1 is MDHEN and CDR2 SYDVKM.

The chain combines TRBV12-3 or TRBV12-4 with TRBJ2-1; TRBD2 agrees at 11 bases. V dropped 8 bases and J dropped 14; count of bases not matched to a gene: 8. This CDR3 region has 12 residues. Here the CDR3 DNA reads TGTGCCAGCTCCGCTAGCGGGGGGTCGGAGTTCTTC. Translating gives CASSASGGSEFF.

Ten or more counts support this clonotype. CDR3 sequence (DNA): TGTGCCAGCAGTTTAGGGGGAAATAGCAATCAGCCCCAGCATTTT. It codes for CASSLGGNSNQPQHF. The V call is TRBV28, the J call TRBJ1-5, with D perhaps matching TRBD1 (5 bases). V was pared by 2 bases and J by 0 bases, with 8 bases between. CDR1 is MDHEN, CDR2 SYDVKM, per germline. The CDR3 extends over 15 amino acids.

There are a few counts of this clonotype. This sequence joins TRBV10-3 and TRBJ2-3; 7 bases map to TRBD1. V trimming: 0 bases; J trimming: 2 bases; junction bases outside the gene matches: 5. This CDR3 comprises 16 residues. The germline CDR1 and CDR2 sequences are ENHRY and SYGVKD. The CDR3 loop is CAISESGQTITDTQYF. The CDR3 DNA follows: TGTGCCATCAGTGAGTCGGGACAGACAATCACAGATACGCAGTATTTT.

The CDR3 here is CASSIAGGPLYEQFF. The CDR3 nucleotides are TGTGCCAGTAGTATAGCGGGAGGGCCTTTGTATGAGCAGTTCTTC. J is TRBJ2-1 and V is TRBV19; 8 bases match TRBD2. Unmatched junction bases numbered 7, after V lost 1 base and J lost 8 bases. Germline-derived CDR1 and CDR2 are LNHDA and SQIVND (reference sequence). The CDR3 extends over 15 amino acids.

This clonotype was counted a few times. The CDR3 sequence: CASSDLTGANTGELFF. DNA of the CDR3: TGTGCCAGCAGTGATCTTACCGGGGCAAACACCGGGGAGCTGTTTTTT. The chain uses TRBV6-4 and TRBJ2-2; possibly TRBD1 or TRBD2 for D (5 bases each). Germline V CDR1 and CDR2: MRHNA, SNTAGT. The CDR3 spans 16 residues. Trimming took 3 bases from V and 2 from J, leaving 13 bases between them.

This clonotype showed up just once. The chain uses TRBV20-1 and TRBJ1-1; the match to TRBD1 covers 10 bases. Germline CDR1 is DFQATT and CDR2 is SNEGSKA (reference sequence). The CDR3 has 13 amino acids. Losses at the gene ends were 7 bases for V and 5 bases for J; bases not matched to a gene: 7. The CDR3 protein is CSVAGQGNTEAFF. CDR3 coding DNA: TGCAGTGTCGCGGGACAGGGGAATACTGAAGCTTTCTTT.

The chain combines TRBV9 with TRBJ1-1, with 7 bases aligning to TRBD1. This CDR3 has 16 residues. Trimming removed 0 bases from V and 1 base from J; junction bases left unmatched: 6. Per the germline V gene, CDR1 is SGDLS and CDR2 is YYNGEE. In DNA form, the CDR3 reads TGTGCCAGCAGCGTAGATTCGACAGGGCAGAACACTGAAGCTTTCTTT. Its protein product is CASSVDSTGQNTEAFF.

This clonotype has a single count. V gene TRBV3-1 combines with J gene TRBJ2-5; 8 nucleotides line up with TRBD2. The CDR3 is made up of 16 amino acids. Per germline, CDR1 LGHDT and CDR2 YNNKEL (reference sequence). Trimming cost V 1 base and J 4 bases; bases outside gene matches: 8. CDR3: CASSQGSGSRRETQYF. CDR3 nucleotide sequence: TGTGCCAGCAGCCAAGGGAGCGGGAGTCGACGAGAGACCCAGTACTTC.

The V gene is TRBV20-1, the J gene TRBJ2-7; 8 positions match TRBD1. There are 13 residues in the CDR3. Germline values: CDR1 DFQATT, CDR2 SNEGSKA (reference sequence). With V trimmed by 5 bases and J by 1 base, 4 bases remained unmatched. DNA of the CDR3: TGCAGTGCTCCCCGACAGGGGTCCTACGAGCAGTACTTC. Amino acids: CSAPRQGSYEQYF.

This clonotype was observed a few times. The chain couples TRBV6-1 to TRBJ2-7; D perhaps matches TRBD2 (5 bases). The CDR3 is 14 residues long. The V gene's germline CDR1 is MNHNS and CDR2 SASEGT. Trimming shortened V by 6 bases and J by 5 bases, and 17 bases separated the two germline ends. The CDR3 reads CASSGNQRENEQYF. As DNA, the CDR3 is TGTGCCAGCAGCGGGAATCAAAGGGAGAACGAGCAGTACTTC.

This clonotype was detected ten times or more. This chain connects TRBV20-1 to TRBJ2-1; 9 positions agree with TRBD2. This CDR3 is 15 amino acids long. V dropped 5 bases and J dropped 0; count of bases not matched to a gene: 5. Looked up from germline, CDR1 is DFQATT and CDR2 is SNEGSKA (reference sequence). The CDR3 here is CSARQREVSYNEQFF. DNA of the CDR3: TGCAGTGCTCGACAGCGGGAGGTCTCCTACAATGAGCAGTTCTTC.

With respect to this clonotype: This could be a read error, since a much larger clone is one nucleotide away. This chain uses TRBV7-2 with TRBJ2-5; a possible D gene is TRBD2 (5 bases). The CDR3 is 14 residues long. Germline V CDR1 and CDR2: SGHTA, FQGNSA. CDR3 sequence: CASSRWSGKETQHF. The CDR3 coding sequence is TGTGCCAGCAGCCGATGGTCGGGGAAAGAGACCCAGCACTTC.

This clonotype was observed at least ten times. Written as DNA, the CDR3 is TGTGCCAGCAGCTTAGCGCGATCCTACGAGCAGTACTTC. Translated: CASSLARSYEQYF. This chain joins TRBV7-2 and TRBJ2-7; unclear D gene. Germline V CDR1 and CDR2: SGHTA, FQGNSA. V was shortened by 0 bases and J by 1 base, with 4 bases between the two germline ends. CDR3 length: 13 amino acids.

This clonotype came up many times. The CDR3 DNA reads TGCGCCAGCAGCCGACAGCCACCTAACTATGGCTACACCTTC. Protein product: CASSRQPPNYGYTF. The rearrangement links TRBV5-1 to TRBJ1-2; weak D call: TRBD1 (5 bases). The V and J ends lost 4 bases and 0 bases respectively, with 10 bases between them. CDR3 length: 14 amino acids. Looked up from germline, CDR1 is SGHRS and CDR2 is YFSETQ.

On this clonotype itself: With a much larger clone just one base away, this may be a read error. The chain uses TRBV27 and TRBJ1-2, with 7 bases aligning to TRBD1. The CDR3 loop spans 12 amino acids. CDR1 MNHEY and CDR2 SMNVEV come from the germline V gene (reference sequence). The CDR3 coding sequence is TGTACCAGCAGTCGACAGGGTTATGGCTACACCTTC. This sequence encodes CTSSRQGYGYTF.

As regards this clonotype: A single base separates this from a much larger clone, so it may be a read error. The chain recombines TRBV19 with TRBJ2-5; D not certain. The CDR3 runs 14 residues. CDR1 is LNHDA and CDR2 is SQIVND in the germline V gene (reference sequence). Trimming cost V 1 base and J 4 bases, with 10 bases left between them. CDR3: CASSIALVGETQYF. Here the CDR3 DNA reads TGTGCCAGTAGTATAGCTCTAGTGGGAGAGACCCAGTACTTC. The variable domain in full, with the rest retrieved from reference TRBV19 and TRBJ2-5, is DGGITQSPKYLFRKEGQNVTLSCEQNLNHDAMYWYRQDPGQGLRLIYYSQIVNDFQKGDIAEGYSVSREKKESFPLTVTSAQKNPTAFYLCASSIALVGETQYFGPGTRLLVL.

This clonotype was found a few times. The chain recombines TRBV28 with TRBJ1-5, with D uncertain. V was shortened by 6 bases and J by 4 bases, with 4 bases between the two germline ends. The CDR3 spans 11 residues. Germline assignment: CDR1 MDHEN and CDR2 SYDVKM. This CDR3 is CASRKNQPQHF. CDR3 coding DNA: TGTGCCAGCAGGAAGAATCAGCCCCAGCATTTT.

With respect to this clonotype: The conserved final phenylalanine or tryptophan is absent from the CDR3, which likely points to a read error. The CDR3 coding sequence is TGTGCCAGCAGCTTACCAGGGGCCCTGAACACTGAAGCTTTCCTT. Amino acids: CASSLPGALNTEAFL. The chain uses TRBV11-1 and TRBJ1-1; TRBD1 is a possible D gene (6 bases). V was shortened by 2 bases and J by 0 bases, with 10 bases between the two germline ends. The germline CDR1 and CDR2 sequences are SGHAT and FQDESV (reference sequence). This CDR3 comprises 15 residues.

This chain's CDR3 is CASNTRTVYNSPLHF. For the CDR3, the DNA is TGTGCCAGCAATACCCGGACGGTCTATAATTCACCCCTCCACTTT. The chain combines TRBV6-1 with TRBJ1-6; D gene unclear. This CDR3 is built from 15 residues. V lost 7 bases and J lost 3, with 13 bases in between. Germline CDR1 MNHNS, CDR2 SASEGT.

The chain recombines TRBV27 with TRBJ1-1; D is unresolved. The CDR3 sequence is 14 residues long. V gave up 7 bases and J gave up 7 bases, with 19 bases separating them. CDR1 MNHEY and CDR2 SMNVEV come from the germline V gene (reference sequence). Here the CDR3 DNA reads TGTGCCAGCACCCGGCGGTCAGTTGAGGGTGAAGCTTTCTTT. Its protein is CASTRRSVEGEAFF.

The sample holds many counts of this clonotype. This chain joins TRBV20-1 and TRBJ1-1; 8 bases are shared with TRBD1. CDR1 and CDR2 (germline): DFQATT, SNEGSKA (reference sequence). The CDR3 is 15 residues long. V lost 6 bases to trimming and J lost 5 bases; unmatched junction nucleotides: 14. The CDR3 protein is CSAMKQGGLETEAFF. The CDR3 DNA follows: TGCAGTGCGATGAAACAGGGGGGGCTAGAGACTGAAGCTTTCTTT.

This clonotype was found a few times. Here the CDR3 DNA reads TGTGCCAGCAGGGGGACTAGCCGTGGAGAGACCCAGTACTTC. It codes for CASRGTSRGETQYF. This chain uses TRBV3-1 with TRBJ2-5, with 9 bases aligning to TRBD2. V dropped 6 bases and J dropped 4; count of bases not matched to a gene: 6. CDR1 is LGHDT and CDR2 is YNNKEL in the germline V gene (reference sequence). CDR3 size: 14 residues.

The CDR3 loop reads CASSLGQAFQGSGYTF. The CDR3 coding sequence is TGTGCCAGCAGCTTGGGACAGGCGTTTCAAGGGAGTGGCTACACCTTC. The V gene is TRBV7-9, the J gene TRBJ1-2; 8 bases map to TRBD1. Germline V lookup: CDR1 SEHNR, CDR2 FQNEAQ (reference sequence). CDR3 size: 16 residues. J lost 7 bases, V lost 3 bases, and 13 bases had no gene match.

This clonotype occurred many times. J is TRBJ1-1 and V is TRBV19, with TRBD1 as a possible D gene (6 bases). CDR3 size: 16 residues. The germline V and J ends were trimmed by 5 bases and 1 base, with 17 bases remaining between them. Germline CDR1 is LNHDA and CDR2 is SQIVND (reference sequence). The CDR3 region is CASSPYNRDPNTEAFF. The CDR3 DNA sequence: TGTGCCAGTAGTCCTTATAACAGGGATCCGAACACTGAAGCTTTCTTT.

The chain links TRBV28 to TRBJ1-4; weak D call: TRBD1 (5 bases). Germline V lookup: CDR1 MDHEN, CDR2 SYDVKM. The CDR3 runs 14 residues. The germline V and J ends were trimmed by 7 bases and 7 bases, with 16 bases remaining between them. The CDR3 nucleotides are TGTGCCAGCATTGGGACGGCTCTCGGTGAAAAACTGTTTTTT. Amino acid sequence: CASIGTALGEKLFF.

This clonotype was detected only a few times. The chain couples TRBV6-5 to TRBJ2-2; no definite D call. CDR1 is MNHEY, CDR2 SVGAGI, per germline. CDR3 length: 13 amino acids. The ends were cut back, 1 base at V and 6 bases at J, with 6 bases in the middle. CDR3 sequence reads: CASSYLLSGELFF. In DNA form, the CDR3 reads TGTGCCAGCAGTTACTTGCTATCCGGGGAGCTGTTTTTT.